This T cell receptor (beta chain) was documented in a study of blood T cell repertoires in COVID-19. Here immunoSEQ multiplex PCR was the method, and the copy in TCRdb shows in-frame clones only, minus some. The table has about 150,000 clones, roughly nine tenths seen once. Trimming took off 4 bases at V and 0 bases at J, with 10 bases between the two ends. Germline V gene sequence: CDR1 MNHEY, CDR2 SVGAGI. The CDR3 has 15 amino acids. The chain links TRBV6-5 to TRBJ1-3; D is perhaps TRBD1 (6 bases). The TCR was taken from a woman in her thirties or forties who had been exposed to COVID-19. Sequencing used PBMCs or T cells enriched from blood (not recorded which). The CDR3 nucleotides read TGTGCCAGCAGTTCTCCAGGGGTCTCTGGAAACACCATATATTTT. Its translation: CASSSPGVSGNTIYF.